The T cell receptor beta chain under discussion was sequenced for a study of blood T cell repertoires in COVID-19. About the research overall: Specimens from acute and convalescent COVID-19 originated in the United States, Italy and Spain. T cells, B-cell-depleted T cells, or PBMCs provided the cDNA or gDNA that served as material.

The CDR3 covers 13 residues. V lost 9 bases, J lost 3 bases, and 14 bases lay in between. As handled by the study authors: How many nucleated cells were present was estimated from reference gene primer amplification. Clones were sequenced by immunoSEQ multiplex PCR, and TCRdb holds only the in-frame ones, with some missing. The DNA was the basis for D and trimming; V, J and clone size are from that table. Of 300,000 to 450,000 clones in the sample, 81% were seen once. The chain joins TRBV12-3 or TRBV12-4 to TRBJ1-1; tentative D call: TRBD1 (5 bases). The source material was peripheral blood. This sequence originates from a human donor with acute or convalescent COVID-19. The donor label of this sample is uncertain. CDR3 region: CASFRVVDTEAFF. In DNA form, the CDR3 reads TGTGCCAGTTTCAGGGTAGTGGACACTGAAGCTTTCTTT.